The 12 T cell receptor beta chains given below trace back to one sample, sequenced in a study of long-term antiretroviral therapy in people with HIV. immunoSEQ v3.0 was run at survey level. Profiling relied on immunoSEQ multiplex PCR, and the TCRdb table lists in-frame clones only, not all of them. The sample shows over 30,000 clones, 95% to 98% of them seen only once. The sample consisted of unsorted PBMCs, taken 7.6 years after starting antiretroviral therapy. These receptors were obtained from a man aged 25 to 45 with HIV.

The chain has TRBV13 and TRBJ1-4; TRBD1 agrees at 7 bases. J gave up 3 bases and V 5 bases, and 6 bases lay outside the gene matches. Germline lookup yields CDR1 PRHDT and CDR2 FYEKMQ (reference sequence). There are 15 residues in the CDR3. CDR3: CASSMRGRSNEKLFF. The DNA of the CDR3 is TGTGCCAGCAGCATGAGGGGGCGGTCTAATGAAAAACTGTTTTTT.

The rearrangement links TRBV5-8 to TRBJ2-1, with D perhaps TRBD2 (5 bases). The V gene lost 0 bases and the J gene lost 7 bases, with 8 bases spanning the gap. Germline V gene lookup returns CDR1 SGHTS and CDR2 YDEGEE. The CDR3 is made up of 13 amino acids. The CDR3 nucleotides read TGTGCCAGCAGCTTGGTTGGGAGTAATGAGCAGTTCTTC. Protein: CASSLVGSNEQFF.

This chain links TRBV5-5 with TRBJ1-2; D is uncertain. Germline CDR1 SGHKS, CDR2 YYEKEE (reference sequence). V was pared by 5 bases and J by 2 bases, with 13 bases between. The CDR3 totals 14 residues. CDR3 nucleotides: TGTGCCAGCAGAGTTGGAGAAGGGAACTATGGCTACACCTTC. Protein sequence: CASRVGEGNYGYTF.

This clone was detected only once. The DNA of the CDR3 is TGTGCCAGCAGCTCCGGGGTGGGGGTCACTGAAGCTTTCTTT. Translated: CASSSGVGVTEAFF. The chain couples TRBV7-2 to TRBJ1-1; weak D call: TRBD1 (5 bases). Germline V gene lookup returns CDR1 SGHTA and CDR2 FQGNSA. The CDR3 totals 14 residues. V was clipped by 4 bases and J by 4 bases, with 13 bases between them. Full variable domain (rest looked up from reference TRBV7-2 and TRBJ1-1): GAGVSQSPSNKVTEKGKDVELRCDPISGHTALYWYRQSLGQGLEFLIYFQGNSAPDKSGLPSDRFSAERTGGSVSTLTIQRTQQEDSAVYLCASSSGVGVTEAFFGQGTRLTVV.

This clone is a singleton in its sample. The V call is TRBV10-3, the J call TRBJ2-3, with 10 bases identical to TRBD2. Trimming removed 0 bases from V and 2 bases from J; junction bases left unmatched: 11. The germline gives CDR1 ENHRY, CDR2 SYGVKD. This CDR3 region has 19 residues. CDR3 sequence: CAISESLHTLAGDTDTQYF. The CDR3 nucleotides read TGTGCCATCAGTGAGTCGCTCCATACTCTAGCGGGGGACACAGATACGCAGTATTTT.

The V call is TRBV18, the J call TRBJ2-7, with 9 positions matching TRBD1. Germline V CDR1 and CDR2: KGHSH, LQKENI. The CDR3 covers 16 residues. V shed 2 bases, J shed 4 bases, and the junction held 9 bases outside the gene matches. The CDR3 bases are TGTGCCAGCTCACCAGAAGTCGGGACAGGGACGTACGAGCAGTACTTC. It yields the protein CASSPEVGTGTYEQYF. The full variable domain, in which reference TRBV18 and TRBJ2-7 provide the parts outside the CDR3, is NAGVMQNPRHLVRRRGQEARLRCSPMKGHSHVYWYRQLPEEGLKFMVYLQKENIIDESGMPKERFSAEFPKEGPSILRIQQVVRGDSAAYFCASSPEVGTGTYEQYFGPGTRLTVT.

The chain has TRBV11-2 and TRBJ2-7, with 9 nucleotides matching TRBD1. V shed 5 bases, J shed 3 bases, and the junction held 2 bases outside the gene matches. From germline, CDR1 is SGHAT and CDR2 FQNNGV. CDR3 length equals 13 residues. CDR3 loop: CASSRGQGYEQYF. DNA for the CDR3: TGTGCCAGCAGCCGGGGACAGGGCTACGAGCAGTACTTC.

V usage is TRBV30 and J usage is TRBJ2-1; perhaps D is TRBD1 or TRBD2 (5 bases each). V dropped 1 base and J dropped 8 bases, with 12 bases sitting between them. Germline CDR1 reads GTSNPN; CDR2 reads SVGIG (reference sequence). This CDR3 is 13 amino acids long. In DNA, the CDR3 is TGTGCCTGGAGTGGGGGGTCCGGAGATGAGCAGTTCTTC. It translates to CAWSGGSGDEQFF.

V is TRBV7-3 and J is TRBJ2-1; D is unclear. Trimming left V 2 bases short and J 0 bases short, with 8 bases between. The CDR3 extends over 15 amino acids. The V gene's germline CDR1 is SGHTA and CDR2 FQGTGA. In DNA form, the CDR3 reads TGTGCCAGCAGCTTAGAGCGTAGCTCCTACAATGAGCAGTTCTTC. It is translated as CASSLERSSYNEQFF.

This chain uses TRBV2 with TRBJ2-3, with TRBD2 matching over 7 bases. From germline, CDR1 is SNHLY and CDR2 FYNNEI. Trimming cost V 8 bases and J 1 base; bases outside gene matches: 6. The CDR3 is 14 amino acids. The CDR3, as DNA: TGTGCCAGCGGTCGCGGGGGACGCACAGATACGCAGTATTTT. This translates into CASGRGGRTDTQYF.

The CDR3 is CATSRDRGDYGYTF. The CDR3 DNA reads as TGTGCCACCAGCAGAGATCGGGGGGACTATGGCTACACCTTC. This chain joins TRBV15 and TRBJ1-2; D is perhaps TRBD1 (5 bases). Germline V lookup: CDR1 LNHNV, CDR2 YYDKDF (reference sequence). The CDR3 sequence is 14 residues long. V was clipped by 0 bases and J by 3 bases, with 8 bases between them.

The J gene is TRBJ1-6, the V gene TRBV11-2; 8 bases match TRBD1. The CDR3 extends over 16 amino acids. Trimming took 1 base from V and 10 from J; bases not matched to a gene: 9. Germline CDR1 SGHAT, CDR2 FQNNGV. CDR3 in DNA: TGTGCCAGCAGCTTAGCTTGGACAGGGCGAGGCTCACCCCTCCACTTT. Protein: CASSLAWTGRGSPLHF.